This T cell receptor beta chain was captured in a study of blood T cell repertoires in COVID-19. Study-level information: Specimens from acute and convalescent COVID-19 originated in the United States, Italy and Spain. From T cells, B-cell-depleted T cells, or PBMCs came the material, which was cDNA or gDNA.

The authors' processing: Cell counts per sample came from amplifying reference gene primers. Profiling relied on immunoSEQ multiplex PCR, and the TCRdb table lists in-frame clones only, not all of them. V and J calls and clone size are as listed in that table; D and trimming were resolved from the DNA. The sample yields about 48,000 clones, approximately 84% seen once. V gave up 5 bases and J gave up 0 bases, with 14 bases separating them. This CDR3 spans 15 amino acids. Per germline, CDR1 KGHSH and CDR2 LQKENI. The Seattle patients, enrolled during active infection, were followed longitudinally. Sequencing was performed on peripheral blood. The clonotype comes from a woman aged 80 or over with COVID-19, enrolled during active disease. The rearrangement joins TRBV18 to TRBJ2-7; D remains unclear. The CDR3 here is CASSRWVESSYEQYF. DNA of the CDR3: TGTGCCAGCTCAAGGTGGGTGGAGAGCTCCTACGAGCAGTACTTC.